This T cell receptor beta chain is from a study of blood T cell repertoires in COVID-19. Study-wide background: Samples came from the United States, Italy and Spain, spanning acute and convalescent COVID-19.

The table came from immunoSEQ multiplex PCR; TCRdb's copy has only in-frame clones and leaves some out. The repertoire holds some 220,000 clones, with about 80% as singletons. V was shortened by 4 bases and J by 5 bases, with 6 bases between the two germline ends. The CDR3 loop spans 11 amino acids. This clone was picked up a small number of times. The sequenced material came from peripheral blood. The chain recombines TRBV12-3 or TRBV12-4 with TRBJ2-7; possible D gene TRBD2, 5 bases. This sequence originates from a woman in her sixties or seventies with acute or convalescent COVID-19. The CDR3 nucleotides read TGTGCCAGCAGTTCTAGCAACGAGCAGTACTTC. It yields the protein CASSSSNEQYF.